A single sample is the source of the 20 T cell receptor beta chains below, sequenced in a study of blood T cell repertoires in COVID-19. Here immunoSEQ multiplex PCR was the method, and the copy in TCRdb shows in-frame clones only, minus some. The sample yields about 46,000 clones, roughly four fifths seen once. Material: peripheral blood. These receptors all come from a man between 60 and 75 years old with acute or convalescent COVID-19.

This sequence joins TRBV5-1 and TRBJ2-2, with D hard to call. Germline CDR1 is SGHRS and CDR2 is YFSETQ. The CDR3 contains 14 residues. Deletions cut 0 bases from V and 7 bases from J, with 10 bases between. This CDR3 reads CASSLDPVSGELFF. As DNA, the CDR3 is TGCGCCAGCAGCTTGGACCCCGTCAGCGGGGAGCTGTTTTTT.

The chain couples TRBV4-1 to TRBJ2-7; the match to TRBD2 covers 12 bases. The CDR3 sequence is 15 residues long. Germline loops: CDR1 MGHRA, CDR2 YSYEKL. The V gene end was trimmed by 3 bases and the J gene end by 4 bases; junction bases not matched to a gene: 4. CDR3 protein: CASSQHLAGGYEQYF. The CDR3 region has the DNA TGCGCCAGCAGCCAGCACCTAGCGGGGGGGTACGAGCAGTACTTC.

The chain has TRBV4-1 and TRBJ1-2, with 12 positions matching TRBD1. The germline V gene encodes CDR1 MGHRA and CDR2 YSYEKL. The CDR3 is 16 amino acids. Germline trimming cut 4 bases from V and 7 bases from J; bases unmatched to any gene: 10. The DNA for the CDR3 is TGCGCCAGCAGCCCTACACTCGGGACAGGGGGCTTTGGCTACACCTTC. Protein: CASSPTLGTGGFGYTF.

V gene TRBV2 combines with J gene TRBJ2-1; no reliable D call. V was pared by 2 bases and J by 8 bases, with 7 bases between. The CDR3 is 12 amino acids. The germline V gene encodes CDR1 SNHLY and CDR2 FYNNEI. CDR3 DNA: TGTGCCAGCAGTGAACGCGTCTATGAGCAGTTCTTC. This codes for CASSERVYEQFF.

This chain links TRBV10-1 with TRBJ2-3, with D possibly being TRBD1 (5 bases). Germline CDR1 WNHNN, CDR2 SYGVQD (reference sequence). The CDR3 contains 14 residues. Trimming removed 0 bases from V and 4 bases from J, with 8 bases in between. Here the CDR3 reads CASSESQGSDTQYF. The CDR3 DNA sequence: TGCGCCAGCAGTGAGTCGCAGGGTTCAGATACGCAGTATTTT.

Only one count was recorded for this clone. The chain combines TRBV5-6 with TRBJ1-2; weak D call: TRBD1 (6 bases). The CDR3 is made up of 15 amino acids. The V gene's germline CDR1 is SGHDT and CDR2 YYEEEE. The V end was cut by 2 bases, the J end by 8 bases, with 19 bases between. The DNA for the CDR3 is TGTGCCAGCAGCTTTCGACAGGCTCGTCGTGACGGCTACACCTTC. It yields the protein CASSFRQARRDGYTF.

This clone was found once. Here the CDR3 DNA reads TGTGCCAGCAGGTCGGGGTCCGGGGGCCAAGAGACCCAGTACTTC. It encodes CASRSGSGGQETQYF. V is TRBV5-6 and J is TRBJ2-5, with a tentative D call TRBD2 (6 bases). V shed 5 bases and J shed 1 base, with 15 bases lying between them. Germline CDR1 reads SGHDT; CDR2 reads YYEEEE. The CDR3 extends over 15 amino acids.

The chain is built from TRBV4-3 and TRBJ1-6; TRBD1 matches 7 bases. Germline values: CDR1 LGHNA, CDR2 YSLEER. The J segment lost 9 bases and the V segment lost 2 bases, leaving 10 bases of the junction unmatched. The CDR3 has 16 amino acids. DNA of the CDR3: TGCGCCAGCAGCCAAATGGGGGACAGAGGAGCTTCACCCCTCCACTTT. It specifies CASSQMGDRGASPLHF.

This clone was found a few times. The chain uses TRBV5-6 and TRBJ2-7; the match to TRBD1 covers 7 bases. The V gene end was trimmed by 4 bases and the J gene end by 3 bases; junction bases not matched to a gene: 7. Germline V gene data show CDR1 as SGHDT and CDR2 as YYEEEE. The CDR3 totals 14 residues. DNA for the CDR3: TGTGCCAGCAGCCCTAGTACAGGGGACTACGAGCAGTACTTC. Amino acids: CASSPSTGDYEQYF.

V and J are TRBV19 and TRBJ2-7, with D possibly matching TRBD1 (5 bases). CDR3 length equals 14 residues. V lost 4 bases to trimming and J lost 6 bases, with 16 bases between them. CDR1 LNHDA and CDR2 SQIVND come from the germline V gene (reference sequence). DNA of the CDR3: TGTGCCAGTAGTACCCAGGGTGCGACGGCCGAGCAGTACTTC. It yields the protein CASSTQGATAEQYF.

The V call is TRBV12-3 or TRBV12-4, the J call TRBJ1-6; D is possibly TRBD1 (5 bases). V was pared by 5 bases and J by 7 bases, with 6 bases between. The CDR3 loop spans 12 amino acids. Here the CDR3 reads CASSRQNSPLHF. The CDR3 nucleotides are TGTGCCAGCAGTAGACAGAATTCACCCCTCCACTTT.

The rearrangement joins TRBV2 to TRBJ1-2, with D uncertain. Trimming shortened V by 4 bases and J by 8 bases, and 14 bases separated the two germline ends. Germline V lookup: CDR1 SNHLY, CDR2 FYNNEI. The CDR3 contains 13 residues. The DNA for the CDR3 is TGTGCCAGCAGTGGAACATGGGCAGACGGCTACACCTTC. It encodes CASSGTWADGYTF.

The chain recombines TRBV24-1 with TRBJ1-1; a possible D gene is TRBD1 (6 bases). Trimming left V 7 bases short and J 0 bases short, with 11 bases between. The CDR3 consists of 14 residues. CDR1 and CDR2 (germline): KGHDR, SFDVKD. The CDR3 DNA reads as TGTGCCACCAGGGAGACAGGATTGAACACTGAAGCTTTCTTT. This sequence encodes CATRETGLNTEAFF.

The CDR3: CASREQRTINYGYTF. For the CDR3, the DNA is TGTGCCAGTAGGGAACAGAGGACAATTAACTATGGCTACACCTTC. This sequence joins TRBV19 and TRBJ1-2; tentatively, D is TRBD1 (5 bases). Germline V CDR1 and CDR2: LNHDA, SQIVND (reference sequence). The CDR3 contains 15 residues. V lost 6 bases and J 1 base, leaving 15 bases between the germline ends.

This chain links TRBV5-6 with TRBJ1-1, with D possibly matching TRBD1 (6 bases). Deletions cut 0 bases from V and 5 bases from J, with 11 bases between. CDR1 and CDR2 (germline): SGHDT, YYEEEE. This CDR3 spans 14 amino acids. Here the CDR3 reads CASSLEGVRTEAFF. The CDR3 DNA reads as TGTGCCAGCAGCTTGGAGGGGGTTCGGACTGAAGCTTTCTTT. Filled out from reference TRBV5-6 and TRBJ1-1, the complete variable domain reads DAGVTQSPTHLIKTRGQQVTLRCSPKSGHDTVSWYQQALGQGPQFIFQYYEEEERQRGNFPDRFSGHQFPNYSSELNVNALLLGDSALYLCASSLEGVRTEAFFGQGTRLTVV.

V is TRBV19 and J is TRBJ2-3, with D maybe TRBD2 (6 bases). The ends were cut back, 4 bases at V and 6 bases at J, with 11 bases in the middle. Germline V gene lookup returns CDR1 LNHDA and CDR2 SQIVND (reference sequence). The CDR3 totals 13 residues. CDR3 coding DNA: TGTGCCAGTAGTAGCGGGGATTACGATACGCAGTATTTT. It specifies CASSSGDYDTQYF.

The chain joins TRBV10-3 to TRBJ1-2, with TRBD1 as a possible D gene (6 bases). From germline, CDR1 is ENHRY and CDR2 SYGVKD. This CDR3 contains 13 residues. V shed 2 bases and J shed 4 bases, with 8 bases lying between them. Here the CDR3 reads CAISERTVYGYTF. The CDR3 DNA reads TGTGCCATCAGTGAGAGGACAGTCTATGGCTACACCTTC.

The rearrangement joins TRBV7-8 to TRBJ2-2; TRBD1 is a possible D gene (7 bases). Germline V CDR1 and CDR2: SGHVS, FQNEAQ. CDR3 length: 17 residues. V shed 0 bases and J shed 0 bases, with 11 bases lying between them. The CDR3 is CASSLAGGTANTGELFF. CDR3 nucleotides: TGTGCCAGCAGCTTAGCGGGCGGGACAGCGAACACCGGGGAGCTGTTTTTT.

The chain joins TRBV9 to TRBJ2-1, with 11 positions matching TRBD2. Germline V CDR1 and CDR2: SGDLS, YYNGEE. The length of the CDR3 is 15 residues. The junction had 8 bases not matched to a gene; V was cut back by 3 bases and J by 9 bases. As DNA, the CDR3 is TGTGCCAGCAGCGCCAGACTAGCGGGGATCTTTGAGCAGTTCTTC. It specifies CASSARLAGIFEQFF.

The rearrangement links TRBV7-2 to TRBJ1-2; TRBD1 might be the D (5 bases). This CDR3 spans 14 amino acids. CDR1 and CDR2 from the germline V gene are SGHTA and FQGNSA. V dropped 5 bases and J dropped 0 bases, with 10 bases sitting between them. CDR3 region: CASSPTTANYGYTF. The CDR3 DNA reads TGTGCCAGCAGCCCAACGACAGCTAACTATGGCTACACCTTC.